This passage covers 11 T cell receptor beta chains from one sample sequenced in a study of technical replicates of blood from a few donors. The data were produced by immunoSEQ multiplex PCR, yet TCRdb's version contains in-frame clones alone and is incomplete. Here the sample spans 90,000 to 100,000 clones, almost 97% being singletons. Sequencing was carried out using T cells isolated from PBMCs. Every receptor here comes from a human donor in good health.

The gene calls are TRBV6-1 and TRBJ2-5; TRBD2 matches 10 bases. After removal of 1 base from V and 4 bases from J, the junction contained 9 bases not matched to a gene. CDR1 and CDR2 from the germline V gene are MNHNS and SASEGT. This CDR3 region has 17 residues. The CDR3 sequence is CASSEGLEEREGETQYF. The CDR3 DNA sequence: TGTGCCAGCAGTGAAGGGTTAGAAGAGCGGGAGGGAGAGACCCAGTACTTC.

The V gene is TRBV28, the J gene TRBJ1-1; 9 bases are a match to TRBD1. V lost 7 bases and J lost 1; bases outside the gene matches: 4. CDR1 and CDR2 (germline): MDHEN, SYDVKM. The CDR3 spans 14 residues. CDR3 in amino acids: CASNWDRANTEAFF. CDR3 nucleotides: TGTGCCAGCAACTGGGACAGGGCGAACACTGAAGCTTTCTTT.

This clone was recorded only once. The chain couples TRBV29-1 to TRBJ1-1; D is unresolved. The CDR3 is 13 amino acids. Per germline, CDR1 SQVTM and CDR2 ANQGSEA. Trimming took off 7 bases at V and 0 bases at J, with 12 bases between the two ends. CDR3 nucleotides: TGCAGCGCCGGGTACGTAATGAACACTGAAGCTTTCTTT. This sequence encodes CSAGYVMNTEAFF. The full variable domain, with the rest looked up from reference TRBV29-1 and TRBJ1-1, is SAVISQKPSRDICQRGTSLTIQCQVDSQVTMMFWYRQQPGQSLTLIATANQGSEATYESGFVIDKFPISRPNLTFSTLTVSNMSPEDSSIYLCSAGYVMNTEAFFGQGTRLTVV.

The sample holds one count of this clone. The CDR3 nucleotides read TGTGCCAGTAGACATTTCACATATCGGACAGGGGGCCCTTTAGACAATCAGCCCCAGCATTTT. This codes for CASRHFTYRTGGPLDNQPQHF. This chain links TRBV19 with TRBJ1-5; 11 bases are shared with TRBD1. Germline CDR1 and CDR2: LNHDA and SQIVND (reference sequence). V lost 6 bases to trimming and J lost 3 bases; unmatched junction nucleotides: 22. The CDR3 spans 21 residues.

A few counts support this clone. The J gene is TRBJ1-5, the V gene TRBV4-1; no reliable D call. V was cut by 1 base and J by 4 bases, with 14 bases left in between. The germline V gene encodes CDR1 MGHRA and CDR2 YSYEKL. This CDR3 has 16 amino acids. The CDR3 DNA reads as TGCGCCAGCAGCCAAGTAGCCGGGGTGATTAATCAGCCCCAGCATTTT. As protein: CASSQVAGVINQPQHF.

The chain couples TRBV9 to TRBJ2-2; 14 bases are shared with TRBD2. The CDR3 has 19 amino acids. The germline gives CDR1 SGDLS, CDR2 YYNGEE. V lost 3 bases to trimming and J lost 0 bases; unmatched junction nucleotides: 7. The CDR3, as DNA: TGTGCCAGCAGCGGTTCTGGACTAGCGGGAGGAGCGAACACCGGGGAGCTGTTTTTT. It encodes CASSGSGLAGGANTGELFF.

This rearrangement joins TRBV7-9 to TRBJ2-7; 8 bases fit TRBD1. The V gene end was trimmed by 2 bases and the J gene end by 6 bases; junction bases not matched to a gene: 12. The CDR3 runs 16 residues. Germline CDR1 and CDR2: SEHNR and FQNEAQ (reference sequence). This chain's CDR3 is CASSLSSQGALVEQYF. The CDR3 coding sequence is TGTGCCAGCAGCTTATCATCCCAGGGGGCCCTCGTCGAGCAGTACTTC.

This clone has only one observation. The V and J genes are TRBV6-1 and TRBJ1-1, with no clear D. Trimming took 3 bases from V and 5 from J, leaving 22 bases between them. There are 17 residues in the CDR3. The germline V gene has CDR1 MNHNS and CDR2 SASEGT. The CDR3 region is CASSDYWANGVDTEAFF. DNA of the CDR3: TGTGCCAGCAGTGACTACTGGGCGAATGGCGTTGATACTGAAGCTTTCTTT.

The rearrangement joins TRBV7-3 to TRBJ1-3; D ambiguous. This CDR3 spans 15 amino acids. From germline, CDR1 is SGHTA and CDR2 FQGTGA. Trimming cost V 1 base and J 0 bases, with 7 bases left between them. CDR3 DNA: TGTGCCAGCAGCTTAAATGGCCCCTCTGGAAACACCATATATTTT. It specifies CASSLNGPSGNTIYF. Full variable domain (outside the CDR3, taken from reference TRBV7-3 and TRBJ1-3): GAGVSQTPSNKVTEKGKYVELRCDPISGHTALYWYRQSLGQGPEFLIYFQGTGAADDSGLPNDRFFAVRPEGSVSTLKIQRTERGDSAVYLCASSLNGPSGNTIYFGEGSWLTVV.

CDR3 amino acids: CAWSKGQGISEAFF. CDR3 bases: TGTGCCTGGAGTAAGGGACAGGGGATTTCTGAAGCTTTCTTT. The chain combines TRBV30 with TRBJ1-1; TRBD1 matches 10 bases. This CDR3 comprises 14 residues. The germline gives CDR1 GTSNPN, CDR2 SVGIG (reference sequence). The ends lost 2 bases at V and 6 bases at J; junction bases unmatched: 6.

The rearrangement links TRBV27 to TRBJ1-5, with D unclear. Trimming removed 5 bases at V and 5 bases at J, with 10 bases between. Germline-derived CDR1 and CDR2 are MNHEY and SMNVEV (reference sequence). The CDR3 loop spans 13 amino acids. CDR3: CASSPMADQPQHF. The CDR3 nucleotides read TGTGCCAGCAGTCCGATGGCGGATCAGCCCCAGCATTTT.